The clone carrying this T cell receptor (beta chain) has just a few counts. With 4 bases clipped from V and 2 bases from J, the junction kept 10 bases outside the gene matches. Germline V gene data show CDR1 as SGHRS and CDR2 as YFSETQ. This CDR3 contains 16 residues. TCRdb called the 5' RACE reads again in MiXCR, with one record for every CDR3 protein. The table has just under 350,000 distinct CDR3 sequences, 14% to 15% seen once. The data were obtained in a study of CD8 T cells in ankylosing spondylitis. This clonotype was obtained from a male donor with ankylosing spondylitis or in good health (not recorded which). The chain employs TRBV5-1 and TRBJ2-7, with TRBD2 identical over 9 bases. Input material: blood, either unsorted or a sorted T cell fraction (not recorded which). CDR3: CASSADPSGVTYEQYF. CDR3 bases: TGCGCCAGCAGCGCCGACCCTAGCGGGGTTACCTACGAGCAGTACTTC.